This TCR beta chain was documented in a study of blood T cell repertoires in COVID-19. Turning to the study itself: T cells, B-cell-depleted T cells, or PBMCs provided the cDNA or gDNA that served as material.

Methods used by the authors: It was from reference gene primer amplification that nucleated cell counts were estimated. The protocol was immunoSEQ multiplex PCR, while the TCRdb copy is restricted to in-frame clones and leaves out a portion. The V and J calls and clone size come from that table; D and trimming were worked out from the DNA. The table lists a few hundred thousand clones, 70% to 90% of them singletons, with under 15% in the top ten. The germline V gene has CDR1 KGHSH and CDR2 LQKENI. V was trimmed by 3 bases and J by 4 bases, leaving 7 bases between them. CDR3 length: 13 amino acids. The sequence came from a woman in her fifties or sixties with acute or convalescent COVID-19. V and J are TRBV18 and TRBJ1-3; D is unresolved. Material for sequencing was peripheral blood. CDR3 sequence reads: CASSPGHGNTIYF. CDR3 sequence (DNA): TGTGCCAGCTCACCTGGGCACGGAAACACCATATATTTT.